The 6 T cell receptor beta chains given below trace back to one sample, sequenced in a study of beta chain features in type 1 diabetes. General observations from the study: Among patients with Type 1 diabetes, TCRB CDR3s were moderately but significantly shorter in every one of the four CD4+ subsets.

These receptors have no identified antigens. The whole isolated RNA underwent reverse transcription, so sequencing captured expressed TCRB transcripts. Clones were sequenced by immunoSEQ multiplex PCR, and TCRdb holds only the in-frame ones, with some missing. This table holds more than 550,000 clones, 11% to 15% found once. The sample taken for sequencing was naive CD4+ T cells from blood. The receptors originated from a man younger than 30 with type 1 diabetes.

The gene calls are TRBV11-2 and TRBJ2-7, with D perhaps being TRBD1 or TRBD2 (6 bases each). The V and J ends lost 5 bases and 3 bases respectively, with 14 bases between them. Germline CDR1 is SGHAT and CDR2 is FQNNGV. This CDR3 contains 14 residues. The CDR3 DNA reads TGTGCCAGCAGCCCGGGGGCCAGAATCTACGAGCAGTACTTC. It encodes CASSPGARIYEQYF.

This clone was picked up a small number of times. The chain combines TRBV13 with TRBJ1-5; 9 nucleotides match TRBD1. Trimming took 4 bases from V and 6 from J; bases not matched to a gene: 4. The CDR3 length is 14 residues. Germline values: CDR1 PRHDT, CDR2 FYEKMQ (reference sequence). The CDR3 loop reads CASSSGTGSQPQHF. The CDR3 DNA sequence: TGTGCCAGCAGCTCCGGGACAGGGAGTCAGCCCCAGCATTTT.

V and J are TRBV6-1 and TRBJ1-5; D possibly corresponds to TRBD1 (5 bases). Trimming removed 6 bases at V and 0 bases at J, with 9 bases between. CDR3 size: 14 residues. The V gene's germline CDR1 is MNHNS and CDR2 SASEGT. The CDR3 coding sequence is TGTGCCAGCAGAGACAGTTATAGCAATCAGCCCCAGCATTTT. This encodes CASRDSYSNQPQHF.

This clone was seen a handful of times. The gene calls are TRBV7-9 and TRBJ1-4; no clear D. Trimming removed 11 bases from V and 7 bases from J, with 11 bases in between. Germline V gene data show CDR1 as SEHNR and CDR2 as FQNEAQ (reference sequence). The CDR3 consists of 11 residues. CDR3 nucleotide sequence: TGTGCCCACGGCCAGGTTGAAAAACTGTTTTTT. As protein: CAHGQVEKLFF.

This chain joins TRBV29-1 and TRBJ2-7, with 7 bases fitting TRBD1. The CDR3 consists of 14 residues. Germline V gives CDR1 SQVTM, CDR2 ANQGSEA. The junction had 8 bases not matched to a gene; V was cut back by 4 bases and J by 2 bases. The CDR3, as DNA: TGCAGCGTTGTGGGGGACAGCGCAACCTACGAGCAGTACTTC. Protein product: CSVVGDSATYEQYF.

Only a few counts were recorded for this clone. J is TRBJ2-6 and V is TRBV15; 10 bases match TRBD2. Losses at the gene ends were 1 base for V and 1 base for J; bases not matched to a gene: 4. Per germline, CDR1 LNHNV and CDR2 YYDKDF (reference sequence). This CDR3 comprises 18 residues. CDR3 in amino acids: CATSRVGSGRSGANVLTF. CDR3 coding DNA: TGTGCCACCAGCAGAGTGGGTAGCGGGAGGTCTGGGGCCAACGTCCTGACTTTC. Full variable domain (remainder filled in from reference TRBV15 and TRBJ2-6): DAMVIQNPRYQVTQFGKPVTLSCSQTLNHNVMYWYQQKSSQAPKLLFHYYDKDFNNEADTPDNFQSRRPNTSFCFLDIRSPGLGDTAMYLCATSRVGSGRSGANVLTFGAGSRLTVL.